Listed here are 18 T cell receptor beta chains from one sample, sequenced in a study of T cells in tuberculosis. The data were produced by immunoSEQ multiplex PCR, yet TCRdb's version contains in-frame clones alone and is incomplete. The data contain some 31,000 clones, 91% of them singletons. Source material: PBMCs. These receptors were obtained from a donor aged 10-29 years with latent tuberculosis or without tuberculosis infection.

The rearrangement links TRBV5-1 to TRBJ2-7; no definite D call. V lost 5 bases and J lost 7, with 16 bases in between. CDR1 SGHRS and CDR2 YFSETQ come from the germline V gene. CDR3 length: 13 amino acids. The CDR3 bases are TGCGCCAGCAGGTCTACAGTTGCTGGGGAGCAGTACTTC. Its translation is CASRSTVAGEQYF.

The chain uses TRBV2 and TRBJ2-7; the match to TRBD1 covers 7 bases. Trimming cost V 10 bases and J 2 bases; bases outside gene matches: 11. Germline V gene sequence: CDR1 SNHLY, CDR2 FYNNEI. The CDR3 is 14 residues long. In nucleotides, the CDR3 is TGTGCCACCCTCCCGCGACAGGGAACCTACGAGCAGTACTTC. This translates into CATLPRQGTYEQYF.

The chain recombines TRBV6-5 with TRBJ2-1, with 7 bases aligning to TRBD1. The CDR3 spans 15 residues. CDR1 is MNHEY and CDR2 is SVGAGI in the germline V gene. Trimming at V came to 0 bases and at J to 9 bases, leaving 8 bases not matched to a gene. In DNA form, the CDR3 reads TGTGCCAGCAGTTACTCGATAAAAGGGGGCAGTGAGCAGTTCTTC. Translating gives CASSYSIKGGSEQFF.

This CDR3 is CASSPRTVEFVPVNTEAFF. The CDR3 coding sequence is TGTGCCAGCAGCCCCCGGACAGTAGAATTCGTTCCCGTGAACACTGAAGCTTTCTTT. This chain joins TRBV11-2 and TRBJ1-1, with a possible D match to TRBD1 (6 bases). This CDR3 spans 19 amino acids. From germline, CDR1 is SGHAT and CDR2 FQNNGV. Trimming cost V 5 bases and J 0 bases, with 25 bases left between them.

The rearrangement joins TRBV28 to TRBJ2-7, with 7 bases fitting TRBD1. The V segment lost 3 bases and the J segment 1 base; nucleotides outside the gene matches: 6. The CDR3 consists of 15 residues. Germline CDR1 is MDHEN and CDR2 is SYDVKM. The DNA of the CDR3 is TGTGCCAGCAGTTTCTCAGGGGGAAGATCCTACGAGCAGTACTTC. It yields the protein CASSFSGGRSYEQYF.

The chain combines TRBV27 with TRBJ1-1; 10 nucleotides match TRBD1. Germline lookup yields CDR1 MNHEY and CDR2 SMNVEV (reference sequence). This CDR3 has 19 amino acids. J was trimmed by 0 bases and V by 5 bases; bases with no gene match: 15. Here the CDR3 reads CASSKDKRDRGFMNTEAFF. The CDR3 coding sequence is TGTGCCAGCAGTAAAGATAAAAGGGACAGGGGTTTTATGAACACTGAAGCTTTCTTT.

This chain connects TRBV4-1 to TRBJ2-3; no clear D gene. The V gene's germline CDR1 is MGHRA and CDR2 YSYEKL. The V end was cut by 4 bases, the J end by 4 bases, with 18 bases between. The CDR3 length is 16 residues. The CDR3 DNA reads TGCGCCAGCAGCCTGCACCCCGAAGCCCCCTCAGATACGCAGTATTTT. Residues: CASSLHPEAPSDTQYF.

The CDR3 DNA reads as TGCAGCGTTGATGCGGGACAGGGAGAAAACACCATATATTTT. It is translated as CSVDAGQGENTIYF. The V and J genes are TRBV29-1 and TRBJ1-3; 9 bases are shared with TRBD1. V gave up 3 bases and J gave up 6 bases; unmatched junction bases: 6. The CDR3 runs to 14 residues. From germline, CDR1 is SQVTM and CDR2 ANQGSEA.

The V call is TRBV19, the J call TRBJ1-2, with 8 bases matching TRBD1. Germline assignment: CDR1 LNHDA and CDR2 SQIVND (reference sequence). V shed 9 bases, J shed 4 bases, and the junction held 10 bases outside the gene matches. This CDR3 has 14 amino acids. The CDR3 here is CASLSPGQGYGYTF. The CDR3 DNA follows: TGTGCCAGCCTTAGCCCCGGACAGGGCTATGGCTACACCTTC.

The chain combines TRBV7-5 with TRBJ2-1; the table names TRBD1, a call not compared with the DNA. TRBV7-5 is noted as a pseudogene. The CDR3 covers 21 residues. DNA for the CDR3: TGTGTCAGAAGCTTACGACGATTGGACAACAGCTCCTCTAGCTCCTACAATGAGCAGTTCTTC. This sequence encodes CVRSLRRLDNSSSSSYNEQFF.

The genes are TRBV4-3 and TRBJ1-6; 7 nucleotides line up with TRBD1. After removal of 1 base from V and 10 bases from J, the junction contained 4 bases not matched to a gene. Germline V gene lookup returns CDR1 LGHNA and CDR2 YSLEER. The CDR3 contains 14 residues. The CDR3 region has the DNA TGCGCCAGCAGCCAAGGGACAGGCGTCTCACCCCTCCACTTT. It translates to CASSQGTGVSPLHF.

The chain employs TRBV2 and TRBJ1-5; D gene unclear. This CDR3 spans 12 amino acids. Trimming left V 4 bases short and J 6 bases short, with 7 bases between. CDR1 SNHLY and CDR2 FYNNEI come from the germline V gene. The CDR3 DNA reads TGTGCCAGCAGTGTAGGGAGTCAGCCCCAGCATTTT. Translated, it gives CASSVGSQPQHF.

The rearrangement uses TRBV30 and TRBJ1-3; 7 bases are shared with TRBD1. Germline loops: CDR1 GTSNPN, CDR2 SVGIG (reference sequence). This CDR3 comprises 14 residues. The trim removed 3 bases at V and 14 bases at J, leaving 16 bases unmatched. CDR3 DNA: TGTGCCTGGAGCGTAGGATCGGGAGGGACAGTGGTATATTTT. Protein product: CAWSVGSGGTVVYF.

The CDR3 loop reads CATRRGLNEKLFF. DNA of the CDR3: TGTGCCACCCGGAGGGGCCTGAATGAAAAACTGTTTTTT. The V gene is TRBV28, the J gene TRBJ1-4, with D perhaps matching TRBD1 (5 bases). CDR1 and CDR2 from the germline V gene are MDHEN and SYDVKM. CDR3 length: 13 residues. V lost 10 bases, J lost 5 bases, and 14 bases lay in between.

The CDR3 protein is CASSSVGVSNQPQHF. CDR3 coding DNA: TGTGCCAGCAGCTCCGTGGGAGTTTCCAATCAGCCCCAGCATTTT. The chain carries TRBV5-6 and TRBJ1-5, with D uncertain. Trimming pared 3 bases from V and 3 bases from J, leaving 13 bases between. The CDR3 has 15 residues. Germline V gives CDR1 SGHDT, CDR2 YYEEEE.

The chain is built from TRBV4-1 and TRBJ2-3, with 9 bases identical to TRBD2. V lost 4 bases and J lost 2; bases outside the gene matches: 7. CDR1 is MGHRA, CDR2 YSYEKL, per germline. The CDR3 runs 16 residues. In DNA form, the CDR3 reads TGCGCCAGCAGCCCAGCTGCGGGGGGGCCCACAGATACGCAGTATTTT. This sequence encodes CASSPAAGGPTDTQYF.

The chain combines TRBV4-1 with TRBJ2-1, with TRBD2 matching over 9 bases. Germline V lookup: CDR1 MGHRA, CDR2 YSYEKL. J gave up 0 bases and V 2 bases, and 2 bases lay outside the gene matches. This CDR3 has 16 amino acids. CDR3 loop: CASSQISGSSYNEQFF. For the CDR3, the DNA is TGCGCCAGCAGCCAAATTAGCGGGAGCTCCTACAATGAGCAGTTCTTC.

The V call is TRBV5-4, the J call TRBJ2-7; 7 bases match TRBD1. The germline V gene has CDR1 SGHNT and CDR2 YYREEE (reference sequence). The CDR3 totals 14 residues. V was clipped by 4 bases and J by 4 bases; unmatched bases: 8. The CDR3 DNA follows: TGTGCCAGCAGCAAGTCCCGGGACAGATACGAGCAGTACTTC. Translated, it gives CASSKSRDRYEQYF.